What follows is one T cell receptor beta chain and its context. CDR1 and CDR2 from the germline V gene are LGHDT and YNNKEL (reference sequence). The V end lost 6 bases, the J end lost 9 bases, and 15 bases lay between the germline ends. This CDR3 has 13 amino acids. This sample is drawn from a study of blood T cell repertoires in COVID-19. Study as a whole: PBMCs, B-cell-depleted T cells, or T cells were the source of the cDNA or gDNA that made up the material.

Authors' methods: By means of reference gene primer amplification, nucleated cell counts were estimated. Assay used: immunoSEQ multiplex PCR; TCRdb lists only in-frame clones, some missing. Clone size and the V and J calls come from that table; the DNA yielded D and trimming. The sample carries over 150,000 clones, around 83% recorded once. The sequence came from a woman in her sixties or seventies with COVID-19, enrolled during active disease. The chain couples TRBV3-1 (or the pseudogene TRBV3-2) to TRBJ2-1; possible D gene TRBD2, 5 bases. Source material: peripheral blood. In DNA form, the CDR3 reads TGTGCCAGCAGGGACTGGGAATATGGTGAGCAGTTCTTC. Its protein product is CASRDWEYGEQFF.